This T cell receptor beta chain is from a study of shared clonotypes between healthy human individuals. Looking at the study overall: CD4 naive cells filled three plates per donor, CD4 memory three, CD8 naive two and CD8 memory one. Study outcomes and limitations: Clonotype sharing among donors was expected to depend on sequencing depth. Estimated richness was generally greater in naive than memory subsets.

Positive CCR7 selection of CD45RO-negative cells yielded the naive CD8 cells, and terminally differentiated effector memory CD45RA+ cells were excluded. Splitting of each subset's genomic DNA was done evenly across several immunoSEQ plates. Assay: immunoSEQ multiplex PCR; the TCRdb copy retains only in-frame clones and omits some. This table holds about 820,000 clones, around 93% found once. Concerning this clone itself: Its cognate antigen is unknown.

The CDR3 sequence is 14 residues long. CDR1 is SEHNR and CDR2 is FQNEAQ in the germline V gene (reference sequence). The V gene lost 2 bases and the J gene lost 8 bases, with 12 bases spanning the gap. J is TRBJ1-4 and V is TRBV7-9; a possible D gene is TRBD1 (6 bases). The sample comprised naive CD8+ T cells sorted from blood. The sequence derives from a man younger than 40 in good health. The CDR3 loop reads CASSLTGIHEKLFF. In nucleotides, the CDR3 is TGTGCCAGCAGCTTAACAGGGATTCACGAAAAACTGTTTTTT.